Following are 13 T cell receptor beta chains from one sample sequenced in a study of T cells in Graves' hyperthyroidism and ophthalmopathy. Amplified regions were TCR beta CDR3 sequences from RNA transcripts. HTBI primers were the set used in a first-round RT-PCR of the TCR CDR3. TCRdb re-called the multiplex PCR reads through MiXCR, storing one row per CDR3 protein. Found here are over 550,000 distinct CDR3 sequences, 16% of them singletons; the top ten hold 18%. The material sequenced was blood. The receptors derive from a woman between 18 and 30 years old with Graves' hyperthyroidism.

V is TRBV28 and J is TRBJ2-1, with D possibly being TRBD2 (6 bases). CDR3 size: 13 residues. CDR1 and CDR2 from the germline V gene are MDHEN and SYDVKM. Trimming cost V 4 bases and J 12 bases, with 16 bases left between them. The CDR3 nucleotides read TGTGCCAGCAGTTGGGCGAGAGCGGGTGGGCAGTTCTTC. This translates into CASSWARAGGQFF.

The sample holds many counts of this clonotype. The chain combines TRBV7-2 with TRBJ2-5; D ambiguous. The CDR3 length is 14 residues. V gave up 2 bases and J gave up 1 base, with 8 bases separating them. The germline CDR1 and CDR2 sequences are SGHTA and FQGNSA. CDR3 DNA sequence: TGTGCCAGCAGCTTAACACAGATCCAAGAGACCCAGTACTTC. Translation gives CASSLTQIQETQYF.

Many counts were recorded for this clonotype. This chain links TRBV7-2 with TRBJ1-3, with D unresolved. This CDR3 has 14 residues. V lost 4 bases and J lost 3, with 10 bases in between. Per germline, CDR1 SGHTA and CDR2 FQGNSA. The CDR3 region is CASSSQERGNTIYF. DNA of the CDR3: TGTGCCAGCAGCTCCCAAGAGCGTGGAAACACCATATATTTT.

V gene TRBV3-1 combines with J gene TRBJ2-7; TRBD1 aligns across 8 bases. Germline CDR1 and CDR2: LGHDT and YNNKEL (reference sequence). There are 15 residues in the CDR3. V lost 4 bases to trimming and J lost 4 bases; unmatched junction nucleotides: 9. The chain's CDR3 is CASSLTSGGLYEQYF. CDR3 coding DNA: TGTGCCAGCAGCCTAACATCAGGGGGCCTTTACGAGCAGTACTTC.

The V and J genes are TRBV10-1 and TRBJ2-1; 7 bases line up with TRBD2. Trimming removed 0 bases from V and 9 bases from J; junction bases left unmatched: 11. The CDR3 has 16 residues. The germline V gene has CDR1 WNHNN and CDR2 SYGVQD (reference sequence). CDR3 residues: CASSESREGPEGEQFF. The CDR3 DNA follows: TGCGCCAGCAGTGAGTCGAGGGAGGGCCCAGAGGGTGAGCAGTTCTTC.

CDR3 amino acids: CASSELGQPQHF. In DNA, the CDR3 is TGTGCCAGCAGCGAATTGGGTCAGCCCCAGCATTTT. The chain couples TRBV12-3 or TRBV12-4 to TRBJ1-5; D gene unclear. The CDR3 contains 12 residues. The V and J ends lost 6 bases and 6 bases respectively, with 9 bases between them.

This clonotype was counted at least ten times. The chain employs TRBV3-1 and TRBJ1-6; D might be TRBD1 (6 bases). From germline, CDR1 is LGHDT and CDR2 YNNKEL (reference sequence). V was pared by 3 bases and J by 5 bases, with 8 bases between. CDR3 length equals 14 residues. The CDR3 DNA is TGTGCCAGCAGCCAGGACAGAGATAATTCACCCCTCCACTTT. It translates to CASSQDRDNSPLHF.

This clonotype came up a few times. V usage is TRBV29-1 and J usage is TRBJ2-7; the D is unclear. V was trimmed by 4 bases and J by 4 bases, leaving 8 bases between them. Germline CDR1 is SQVTM and CDR2 is ANQGSEA. This CDR3 has 11 residues. The CDR3 DNA reads TGCAGCGTTGTATCCGGGTACGAGCAGTACTTC. Amino acid sequence: CSVVSGYEQYF.

In this sample, this clonotype turned up many times. This chain connects TRBV13 to TRBJ1-6; D gene uncertain. The CDR3 has 14 amino acids. In germline, CDR1 is PRHDT, CDR2 FYEKMQ (reference sequence). The germline V and J ends were trimmed by 4 bases and 5 bases, with 9 bases remaining between them. CDR3 residues: CASSSPGDNSPLHF. CDR3 in DNA: TGTGCCAGCAGCTCCCCAGGTGATAATTCACCCCTCCACTTT. Full variable domain (outside the CDR3, taken from reference TRBV13 and TRBJ1-6): AAGVIQSPRHLIKEKRETATLKCYPIPRHDTVYWYQQGPGQDPQFLISFYEKMQSDKGSIPDRFSAQQFSDYHSELNMSSLELGDSALYFCASSSPGDNSPLHFGNGTRLTVT.

The chain recombines TRBV5-1 with TRBJ1-2; 9 nucleotides match TRBD1. The CDR3 runs 15 residues. With V trimmed by 4 bases and J by 3 bases, 7 bases remained unmatched. Germline CDR1 is SGHRS and CDR2 is YFSETQ. The CDR3 reads CASSNDRGSDYGYTF. CDR3 bases: TGCGCCAGCAGCAACGACAGGGGGAGCGACTATGGCTACACCTTC.

In this sample, this clonotype turned up a few times. This sequence joins TRBV13 and TRBJ2-3, with D perhaps matching TRBD1 (5 bases). CDR3 length equals 14 residues. V lost 5 bases, J lost 5 bases, and 14 bases lay in between. Germline-derived CDR1 and CDR2 are PRHDT and FYEKMQ (reference sequence). CDR3 protein: CASSRIKTEDTQYF. CDR3 DNA sequence: TGTGCCAGCAGCAGAATCAAGACAGAAGATACGCAGTATTTT.

There are many counts of this clonotype. The J gene is TRBJ2-7, the V gene TRBV24-1, with D perhaps matching TRBD2 (5 bases). Trimming removed 4 bases at V and 1 base at J, with 10 bases between. The CDR3 sequence is 14 residues long. Per the germline V gene, CDR1 is KGHDR and CDR2 is SFDVKD. The DNA of the CDR3 is TGTGCCACCAGTGAGAAGGGAGCTTCCTACGAGCAGTACTTC. Translated: CATSEKGASYEQYF.

In its sample, this clonotype was seen many times. The chain uses TRBV27 and TRBJ2-5, with D tentatively TRBD1 or TRBD2 (5 bases each). This CDR3 contains 14 residues. Trimming left V 8 bases short and J 9 bases short, with 22 bases between. Germline V gives CDR1 MNHEY, CDR2 SMNVEV (reference sequence). CDR3 loop: CASGFGTTIWAQYF. CDR3 bases: TGTGCCAGCGGATTCGGGACGACCATCTGGGCCCAGTACTTC.